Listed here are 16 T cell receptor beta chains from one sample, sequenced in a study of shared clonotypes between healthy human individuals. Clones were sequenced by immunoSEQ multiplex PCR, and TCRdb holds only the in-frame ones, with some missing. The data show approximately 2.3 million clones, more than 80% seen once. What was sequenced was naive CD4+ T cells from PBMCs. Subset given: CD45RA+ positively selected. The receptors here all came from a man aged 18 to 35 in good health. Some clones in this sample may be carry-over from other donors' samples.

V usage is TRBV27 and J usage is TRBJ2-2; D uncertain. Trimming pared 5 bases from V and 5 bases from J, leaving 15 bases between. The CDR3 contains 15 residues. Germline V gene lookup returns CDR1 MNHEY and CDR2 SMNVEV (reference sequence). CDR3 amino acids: CASSTLSGLTGELFF. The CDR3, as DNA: TGTGCCAGCAGTACCCTAAGTGGATTGACCGGGGAGCTGTTTTTT.

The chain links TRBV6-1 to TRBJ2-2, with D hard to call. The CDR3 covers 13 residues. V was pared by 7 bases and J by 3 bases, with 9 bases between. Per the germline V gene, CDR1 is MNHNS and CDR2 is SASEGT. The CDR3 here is CASNQAYTGELFF. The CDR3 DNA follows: TGTGCCAGCAATCAGGCCTACACCGGGGAGCTGTTTTTT.

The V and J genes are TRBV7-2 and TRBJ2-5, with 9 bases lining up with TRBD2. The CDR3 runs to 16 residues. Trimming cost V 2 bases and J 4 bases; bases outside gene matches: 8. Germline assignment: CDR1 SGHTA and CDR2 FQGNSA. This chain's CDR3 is CASSLFGGRAGETQYF. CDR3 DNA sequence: TGTGCCAGCAGCTTATTTGGCGGGAGGGCCGGAGAGACCCAGTACTTC.

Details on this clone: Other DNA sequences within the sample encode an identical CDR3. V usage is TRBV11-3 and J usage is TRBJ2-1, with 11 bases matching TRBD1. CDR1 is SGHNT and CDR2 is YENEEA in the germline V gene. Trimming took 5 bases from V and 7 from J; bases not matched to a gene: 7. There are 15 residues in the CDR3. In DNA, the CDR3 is TGTGCCAGCAGCCGCGGACAGGGGGCTGGGAATGAGCAGTTCTTC. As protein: CASSRGQGAGNEQFF.

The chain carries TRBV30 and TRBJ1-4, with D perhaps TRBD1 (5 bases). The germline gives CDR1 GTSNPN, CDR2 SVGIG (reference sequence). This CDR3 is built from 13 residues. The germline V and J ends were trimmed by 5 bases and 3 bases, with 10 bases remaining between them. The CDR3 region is CAWGGGANEKLFF. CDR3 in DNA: TGTGCCTGGGGCGGGGGAGCTAATGAAAAACTGTTTTTT.

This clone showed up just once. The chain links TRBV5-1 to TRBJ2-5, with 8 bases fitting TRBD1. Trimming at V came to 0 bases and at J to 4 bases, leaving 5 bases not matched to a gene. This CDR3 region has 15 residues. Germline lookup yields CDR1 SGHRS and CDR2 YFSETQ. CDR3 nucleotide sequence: TGCGCCAGCAGCTTGGACCGGACAGGGTCAGAGACCCAGTACTTC. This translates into CASSLDRTGSETQYF.

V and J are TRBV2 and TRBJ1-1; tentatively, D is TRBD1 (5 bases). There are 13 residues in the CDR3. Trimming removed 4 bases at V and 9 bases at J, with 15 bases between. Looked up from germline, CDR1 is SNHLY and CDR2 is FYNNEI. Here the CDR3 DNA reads TGTGCCAGCAGTGGGGAAAGTGGGGGGAAAGCTTTCTTT. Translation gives CASSGESGGKAFF.

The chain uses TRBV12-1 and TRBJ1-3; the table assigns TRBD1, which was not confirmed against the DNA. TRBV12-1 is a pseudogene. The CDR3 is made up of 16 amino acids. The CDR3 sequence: CASSTRTESSGNTIYF. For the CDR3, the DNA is TGTGCCAGCAGCACACGGACAGAATCCTCTGGAAACACCATATATTTT.

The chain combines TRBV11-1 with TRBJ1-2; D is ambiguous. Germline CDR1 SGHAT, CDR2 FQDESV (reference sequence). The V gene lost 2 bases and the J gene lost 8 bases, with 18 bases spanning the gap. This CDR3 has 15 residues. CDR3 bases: TGTGCCAGCAGCTTACTATTGACGGATGGGGTAGGCTACACCTTC. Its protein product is CASSLLLTDGVGYTF.

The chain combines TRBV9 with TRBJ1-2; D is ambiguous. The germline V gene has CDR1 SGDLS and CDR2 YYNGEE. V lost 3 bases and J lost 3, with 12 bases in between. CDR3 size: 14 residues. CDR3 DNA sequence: TGTGCCAGCAGCGGGGGTTGGAGTCACTATGGCTACACCTTC. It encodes CASSGGWSHYGYTF.

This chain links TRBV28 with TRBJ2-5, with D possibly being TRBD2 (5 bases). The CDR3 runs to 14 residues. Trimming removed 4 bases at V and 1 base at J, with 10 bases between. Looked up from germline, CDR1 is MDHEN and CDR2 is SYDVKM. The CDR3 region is CASSWRRSQETQYF. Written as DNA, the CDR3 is TGTGCCAGCAGTTGGAGGCGGAGCCAAGAGACCCAGTACTTC.

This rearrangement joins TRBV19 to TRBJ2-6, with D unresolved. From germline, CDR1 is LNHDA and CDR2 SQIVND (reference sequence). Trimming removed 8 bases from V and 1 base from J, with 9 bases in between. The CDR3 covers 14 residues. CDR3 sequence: CASQWGSGANVLTF. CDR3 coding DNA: TGTGCCAGTCAATGGGGATCTGGGGCCAACGTCCTGACTTTC. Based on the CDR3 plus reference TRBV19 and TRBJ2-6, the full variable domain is DGGITQSPKYLFRKEGQNVTLSCEQNLNHDAMYWYRQDPGQGLRLIYYSQIVNDFQKGDIAEGYSVSREKKESFPLTVTSAQKNPTAFYLCASQWGSGANVLTFGAGSRLTVL.

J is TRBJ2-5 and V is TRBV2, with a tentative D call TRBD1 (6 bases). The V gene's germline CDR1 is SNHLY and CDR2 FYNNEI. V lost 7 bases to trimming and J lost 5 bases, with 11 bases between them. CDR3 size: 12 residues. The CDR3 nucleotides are TGTGCCAGCACAGGGGTCGGGGAGACCCAGTACTTC. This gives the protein CASTGVGETQYF.

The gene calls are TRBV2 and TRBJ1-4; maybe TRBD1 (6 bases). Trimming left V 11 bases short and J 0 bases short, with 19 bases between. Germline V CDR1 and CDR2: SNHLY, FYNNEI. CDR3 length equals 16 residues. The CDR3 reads CAGAWLDSATNEKLFF. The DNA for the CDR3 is TGTGCCGGGGCCTGGTTGGACAGCGCAACTAATGAAAAACTGTTTTTT.

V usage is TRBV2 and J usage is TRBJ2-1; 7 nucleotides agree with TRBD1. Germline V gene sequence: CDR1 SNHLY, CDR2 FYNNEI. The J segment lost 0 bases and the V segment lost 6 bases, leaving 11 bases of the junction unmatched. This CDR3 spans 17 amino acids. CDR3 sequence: CASRATGTASSYNEQFF. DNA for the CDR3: TGTGCCAGCAGGGCGACTGGGACAGCAAGCTCCTACAATGAGCAGTTCTTC.

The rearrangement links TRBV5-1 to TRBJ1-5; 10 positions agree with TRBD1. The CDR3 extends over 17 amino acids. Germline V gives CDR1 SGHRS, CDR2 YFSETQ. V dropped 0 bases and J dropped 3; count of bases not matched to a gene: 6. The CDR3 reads CASSLAGTGVNNQPQHF. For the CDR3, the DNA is TGCGCCAGCAGCTTGGCGGGGACAGGGGTGAACAATCAGCCCCAGCATTTT.